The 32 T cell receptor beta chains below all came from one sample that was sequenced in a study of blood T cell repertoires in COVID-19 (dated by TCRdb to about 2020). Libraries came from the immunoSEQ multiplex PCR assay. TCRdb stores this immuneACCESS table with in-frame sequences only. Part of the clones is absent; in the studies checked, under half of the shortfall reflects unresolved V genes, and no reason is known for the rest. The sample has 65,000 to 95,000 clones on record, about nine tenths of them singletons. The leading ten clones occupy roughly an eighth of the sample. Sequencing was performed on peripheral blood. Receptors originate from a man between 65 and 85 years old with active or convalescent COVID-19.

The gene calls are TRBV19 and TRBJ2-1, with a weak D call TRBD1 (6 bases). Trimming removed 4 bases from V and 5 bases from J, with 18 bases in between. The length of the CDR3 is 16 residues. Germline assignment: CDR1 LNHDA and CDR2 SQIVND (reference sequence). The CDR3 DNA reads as TGTGCCAGTAGTACCAGGGCCAGGGGATCGGACAATGAGCAGTTCTTC. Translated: CASSTRARGSDNEQFF. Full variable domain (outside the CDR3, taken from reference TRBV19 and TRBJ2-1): DGGITQSPKYLFRKEGQNVTLSCEQNLNHDAMYWYRQDPGQGLRLIYYSQIVNDFQKGDIAEGYSVSREKKESFPLTVTSAQKNPTAFYLCASSTRARGSDNEQFFGPGTRLTVL.

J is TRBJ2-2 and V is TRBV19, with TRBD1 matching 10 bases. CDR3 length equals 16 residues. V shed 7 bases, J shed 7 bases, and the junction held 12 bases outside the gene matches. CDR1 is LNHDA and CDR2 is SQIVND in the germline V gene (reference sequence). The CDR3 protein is CASTPADRGRYGELFF. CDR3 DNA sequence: TGTGCCAGTACCCCAGCTGACAGGGGGCGTTACGGGGAGCTGTTTTTT. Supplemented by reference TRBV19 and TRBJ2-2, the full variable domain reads DGGITQSPKYLFRKEGQNVTLSCEQNLNHDAMYWYRQDPGQGLRLIYYSQIVNDFQKGDIAEGYSVSREKKESFPLTVTSAQKNPTAFYLCASTPADRGRYGELFFGEGSRLTVL.

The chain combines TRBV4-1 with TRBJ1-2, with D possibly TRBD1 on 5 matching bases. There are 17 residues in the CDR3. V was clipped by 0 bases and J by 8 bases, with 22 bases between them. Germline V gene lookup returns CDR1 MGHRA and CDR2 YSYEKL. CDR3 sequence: CASSQDFGGGGSRGYTF. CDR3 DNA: TGCGCCAGCAGCCAAGATTTTGGGGGGGGAGGTTCGAGAGGCTACACCTTC.

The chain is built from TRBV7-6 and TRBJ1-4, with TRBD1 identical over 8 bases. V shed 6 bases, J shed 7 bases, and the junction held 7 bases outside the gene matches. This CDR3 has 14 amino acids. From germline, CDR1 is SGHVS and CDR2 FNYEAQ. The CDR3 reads CASSPGGRGEKLFF. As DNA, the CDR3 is TGTGCCAGCAGTCCAGGGGGCCGGGGTGAAAAACTGTTTTTT.

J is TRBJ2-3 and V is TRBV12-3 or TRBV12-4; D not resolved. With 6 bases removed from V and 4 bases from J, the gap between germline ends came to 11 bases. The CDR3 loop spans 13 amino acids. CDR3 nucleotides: TGTGCCAGCAGGACAAGACGTGCAGATACGCAGTATTTT. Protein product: CASRTRRADTQYF.

CDR3 amino acids: CASSVTSGGAPGELFF. Written as DNA, the CDR3 is TGTGCCAGCAGCGTGACTAGCGGGGGGGCCCCCGGGGAGCTGTTTTTT. The chain recombines TRBV4-2 with TRBJ2-2, with 14 bases aligning to TRBD2. The CDR3 loop spans 16 amino acids. Per the germline V gene, CDR1 is LGHNA and CDR2 is YNFKEQ. Germline trimming cut 5 bases from V and 6 bases from J; bases unmatched to any gene: 5.

The CDR3 loop is CASSWGRGSSDTQYF. In DNA form, the CDR3 reads TGTGCCAGCAGTTGGGGGCGGGGGAGCTCAGATACGCAGTATTTT. The genes are TRBV6-2 or TRBV6-3 and TRBJ2-3; TRBD2 might be the D (7 bases). V lost 4 bases, J lost 4 bases, and 15 bases lay in between. CDR1 and CDR2 (germline): MNHEY, SVGEGT. This CDR3 has 15 residues.

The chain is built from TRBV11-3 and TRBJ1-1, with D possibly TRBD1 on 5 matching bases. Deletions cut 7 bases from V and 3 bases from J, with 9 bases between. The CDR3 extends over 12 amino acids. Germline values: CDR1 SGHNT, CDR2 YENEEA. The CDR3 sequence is CASTRDYTEAFF. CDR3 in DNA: TGTGCCAGCACCAGGGACTACACTGAAGCTTTCTTT.

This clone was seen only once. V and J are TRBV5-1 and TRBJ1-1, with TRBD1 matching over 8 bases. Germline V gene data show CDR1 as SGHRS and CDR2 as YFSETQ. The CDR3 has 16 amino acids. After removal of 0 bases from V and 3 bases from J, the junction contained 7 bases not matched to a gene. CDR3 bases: TGCGCCAGCAGCTTGGCGGCAGGGGGCGAGTACACTGAAGCTTTCTTT. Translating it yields CASSLAAGGEYTEAFF.

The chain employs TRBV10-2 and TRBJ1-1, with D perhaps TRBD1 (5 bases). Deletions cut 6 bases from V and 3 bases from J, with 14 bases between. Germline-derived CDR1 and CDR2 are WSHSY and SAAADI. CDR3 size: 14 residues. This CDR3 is CASSIRESHTEAFF. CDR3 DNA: TGCGCCAGCAGCATCAGGGAATCCCACACTGAAGCTTTCTTT.

The chain's CDR3 is CASSIYTGTSESPLHF. CDR3 DNA: TGTGCCAGTAGTATATATACCGGGACTTCGGAGTCACCCCTCCACTTT. The chain couples TRBV19 to TRBJ1-6; tentatively, D is TRBD1 (5 bases). CDR3 length equals 16 residues. Germline CDR1 is LNHDA and CDR2 is SQIVND (reference sequence). Trimming removed 2 bases from V and 10 bases from J, with 18 bases in between.

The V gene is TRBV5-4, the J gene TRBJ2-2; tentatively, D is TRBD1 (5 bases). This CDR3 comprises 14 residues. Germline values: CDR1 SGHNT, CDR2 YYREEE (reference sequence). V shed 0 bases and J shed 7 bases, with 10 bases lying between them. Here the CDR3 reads CASSLVQENGELFF. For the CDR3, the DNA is TGTGCCAGCAGCTTGGTACAGGAGAACGGGGAGCTGTTTTTT.

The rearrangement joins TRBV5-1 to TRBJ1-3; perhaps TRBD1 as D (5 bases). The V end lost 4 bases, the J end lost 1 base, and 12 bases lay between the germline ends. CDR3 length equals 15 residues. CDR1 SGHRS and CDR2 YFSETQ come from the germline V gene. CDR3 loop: CASSPTGLSGNTIYF. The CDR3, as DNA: TGCGCCAGCAGCCCCACGGGACTGTCTGGAAACACCATATATTTT. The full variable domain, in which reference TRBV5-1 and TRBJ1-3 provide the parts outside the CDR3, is KAGVTQTPRYLIKTRGQQVTLSCSPISGHRSVSWYQQTPGQGLQFLFEYFSETQRNKGNFPGRFSGRQFSNSRSEMNVSTLELGDSALYLCASSPTGLSGNTIYFGEGSWLTVV.

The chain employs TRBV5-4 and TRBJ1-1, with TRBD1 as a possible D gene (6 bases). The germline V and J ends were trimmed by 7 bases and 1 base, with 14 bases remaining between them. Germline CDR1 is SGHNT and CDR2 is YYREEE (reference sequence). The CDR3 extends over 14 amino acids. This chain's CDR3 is CASQPGAWNTEAFF. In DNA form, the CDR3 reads TGTGCCAGCCAGCCAGGGGCATGGAACACTGAAGCTTTCTTT. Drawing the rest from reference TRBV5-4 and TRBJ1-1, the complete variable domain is ETGVTQSPTHLIKTRGQQVTLRCSSQSGHNTVSWYQQALGQGPQFIFQYYREEENGRGNFPPRFSGLQFPNYSSELNVNALELDDSALYLCASQPGAWNTEAFFGQGTRLTVV.

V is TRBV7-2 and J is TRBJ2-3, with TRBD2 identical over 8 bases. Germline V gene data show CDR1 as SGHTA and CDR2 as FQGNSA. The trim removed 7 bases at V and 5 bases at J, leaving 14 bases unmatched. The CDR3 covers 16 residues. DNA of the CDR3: TGTGCCAGCACCCGGTCCGGGAGGGGGGGCAGAGATACGCAGTATTTT. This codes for CASTRSGRGGRDTQYF.

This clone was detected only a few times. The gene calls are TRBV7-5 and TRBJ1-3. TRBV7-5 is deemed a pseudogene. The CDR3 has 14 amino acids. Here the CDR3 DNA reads TGTGCCAGAAGCTGTGCGCGTTCTGGAAACACCATATATTTT. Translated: CARSCARSGNTIYF.

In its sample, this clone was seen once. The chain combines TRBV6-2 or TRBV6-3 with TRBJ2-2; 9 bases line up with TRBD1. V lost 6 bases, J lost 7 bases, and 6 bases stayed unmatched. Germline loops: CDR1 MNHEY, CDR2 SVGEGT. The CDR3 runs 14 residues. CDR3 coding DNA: TGTGCCAGCAGACCTGGACAGGGGCGCGGGGAGCTGTTTTTT. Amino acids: CASRPGQGRGELFF.

This CDR3 is CSVDEPRTGEDGYTF. CDR3 in DNA: TGCAGCGTTGATGAACCCCGTACAGGGGAGGATGGCTACACCTTC. The V gene is TRBV29-1, the J gene TRBJ1-2; 7 bases agree with TRBD1. Germline CDR1 and CDR2: SQVTM and ANQGSEA. The CDR3 has 15 residues. Trimming took 3 bases from V and 6 from J; bases not matched to a gene: 13.

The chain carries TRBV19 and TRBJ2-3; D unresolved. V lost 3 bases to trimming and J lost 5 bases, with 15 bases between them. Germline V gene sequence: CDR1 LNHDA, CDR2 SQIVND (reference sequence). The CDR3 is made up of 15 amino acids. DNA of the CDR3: TGTGCCAGTAGTATTATCCCCGAAAACTTAGATACGCAGTATTTT. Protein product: CASSIIPENLDTQYF.

The CDR3 nucleotides are TGTGCCAGCAGCCAAGACCGGGGATCATCTGGAAACACCATATATTTT. Translation gives CASSQDRGSSGNTIYF. This rearrangement joins TRBV3-1 (or the pseudogene TRBV3-2) to TRBJ1-3, with D hard to call. Germline V gene lookup returns CDR1 LGHDT and CDR2 YNNKEL (reference sequence). CDR3 length: 16 amino acids. Trimming removed 0 bases from V and 1 base from J, with 10 bases in between.

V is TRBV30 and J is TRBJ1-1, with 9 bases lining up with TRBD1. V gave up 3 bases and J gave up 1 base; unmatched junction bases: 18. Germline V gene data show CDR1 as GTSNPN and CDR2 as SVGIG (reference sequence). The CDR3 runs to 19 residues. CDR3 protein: CAWRDHSLGQGGRNTEAFF. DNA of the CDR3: TGTGCCTGGAGAGACCACTCCTTGGGACAGGGAGGTAGGAACACTGAAGCTTTCTTT.

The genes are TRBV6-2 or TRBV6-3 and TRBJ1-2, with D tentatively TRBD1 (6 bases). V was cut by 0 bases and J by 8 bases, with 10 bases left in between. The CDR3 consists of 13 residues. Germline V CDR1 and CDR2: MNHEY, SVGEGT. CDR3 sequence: CASSYSQGIGYTF. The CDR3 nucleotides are TGTGCCAGCAGTTACTCGCAGGGGATCGGCTACACCTTC.

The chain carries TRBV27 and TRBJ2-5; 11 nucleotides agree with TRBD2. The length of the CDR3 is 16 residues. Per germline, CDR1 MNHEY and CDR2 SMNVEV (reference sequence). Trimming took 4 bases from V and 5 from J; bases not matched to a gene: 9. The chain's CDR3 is CASSSTSGAQGETQYF. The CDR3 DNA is TGTGCCAGCAGTTCGACTAGCGGGGCCCAAGGGGAGACCCAGTACTTC.

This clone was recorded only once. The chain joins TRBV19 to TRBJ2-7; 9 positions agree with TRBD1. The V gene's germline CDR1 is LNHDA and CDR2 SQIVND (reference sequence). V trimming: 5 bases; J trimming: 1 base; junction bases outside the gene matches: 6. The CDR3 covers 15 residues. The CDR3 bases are TGTGCCAGTAGTTCATCCGGGACAGGGTCCTACGAGCAGTACTTC. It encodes CASSSSGTGSYEQYF.

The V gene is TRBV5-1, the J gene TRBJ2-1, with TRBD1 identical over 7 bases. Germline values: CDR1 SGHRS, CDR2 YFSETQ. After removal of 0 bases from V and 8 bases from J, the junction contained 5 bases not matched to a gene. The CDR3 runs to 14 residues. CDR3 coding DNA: TGCGCCAGCAGCTTGGGGACAGGTGTCCATGAGCAGTTCTTC. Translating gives CASSLGTGVHEQFF.

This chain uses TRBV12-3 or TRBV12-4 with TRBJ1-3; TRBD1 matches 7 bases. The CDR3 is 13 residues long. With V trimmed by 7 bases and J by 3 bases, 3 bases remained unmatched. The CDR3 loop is CASTTGVGNTIYF. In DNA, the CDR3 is TGTGCCAGCACTACAGGGGTTGGAAACACCATATATTTT.

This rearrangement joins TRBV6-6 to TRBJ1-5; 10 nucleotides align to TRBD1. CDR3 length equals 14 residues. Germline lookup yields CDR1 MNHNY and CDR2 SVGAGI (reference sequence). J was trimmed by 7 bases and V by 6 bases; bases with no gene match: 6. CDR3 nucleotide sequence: TGTGCCAGCAGGGTTCCGGGACAGGGGCAGCCCCAGCATTTT. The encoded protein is CASRVPGQGQPQHF.

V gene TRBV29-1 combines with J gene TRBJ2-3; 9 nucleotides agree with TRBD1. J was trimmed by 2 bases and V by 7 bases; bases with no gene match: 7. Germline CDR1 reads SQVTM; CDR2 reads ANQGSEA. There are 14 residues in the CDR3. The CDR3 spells CSALDRGPTDTQYF. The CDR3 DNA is TGCAGCGCTCTGGACAGGGGACCCACAGATACGCAGTATTTT.

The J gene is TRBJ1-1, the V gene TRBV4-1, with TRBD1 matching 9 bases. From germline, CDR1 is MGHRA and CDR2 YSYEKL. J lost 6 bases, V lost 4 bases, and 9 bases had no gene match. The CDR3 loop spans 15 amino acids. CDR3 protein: CASSLAGQGDSEAFF. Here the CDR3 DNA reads TGCGCCAGCAGCCTTGCGGGACAGGGAGACTCTGAAGCTTTCTTT.

The CDR3 DNA is TGTGCCAGCAGCCAATTCCTGAGCTCTGGAAACACCATATATTTT. It specifies CASSQFLSSGNTIYF. The V gene is TRBV27, the J gene TRBJ1-3; D unclear. Trimming cost V 6 bases and J 0 bases, with 12 bases left between them. The CDR3 length is 15 residues. CDR1 is MNHEY and CDR2 is SMNVEV in the germline V gene (reference sequence).

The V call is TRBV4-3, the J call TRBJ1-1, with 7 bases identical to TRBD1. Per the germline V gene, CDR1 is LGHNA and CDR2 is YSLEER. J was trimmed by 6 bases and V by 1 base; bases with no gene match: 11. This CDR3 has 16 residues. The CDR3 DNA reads TGCGCCAGCAGCCAAGCGCCAGACAGGGAGAGCGCTGAAGCTTTCTTT. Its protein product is CASSQAPDRESAEAFF.

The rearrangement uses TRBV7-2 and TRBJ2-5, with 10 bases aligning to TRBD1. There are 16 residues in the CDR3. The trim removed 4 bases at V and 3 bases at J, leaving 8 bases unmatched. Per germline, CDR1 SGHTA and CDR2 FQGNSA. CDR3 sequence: CASSWWTGGLEETQYF. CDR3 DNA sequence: TGTGCCAGCAGCTGGTGGACAGGGGGGCTAGAAGAGACCCAGTACTTC.